Each of the 17 T cell receptor beta chains below was sequenced from the same sample in a study of blood T cells in healthy people across ages. The authors ran a second PCR of 7 to 11 cycles using a sample-barcoded 5' primer and a J-beta primer mix. Each CDR3 protein is one row after TCRdb ran MiXCR on the 5' RACE reads. Of 1.5 million to 2 million distinct CDR3 sequences in the sample, 30% to 35% are singletons; the top ten hold over 9%. Sequenced sample: blood. These receptors were taken from a woman under 40 in good health.

This clonotype was picked up many times. The genes are TRBV29-1 and TRBJ2-5; TRBD1 aligns across 8 bases. Germline CDR1 reads SQVTM; CDR2 reads ANQGSEA. The CDR3 runs to 12 residues. The V segment lost 7 bases and the J segment 2 bases; nucleotides outside the gene matches: 3. The CDR3, as DNA: TGCAGCGGTCGGACAGGGCAAGAGACCCAGTACTTC. It codes for CSGRTGQETQYF.

This clonotype was detected a few times. The genes are TRBV6-1 and TRBJ2-1, with D perhaps given as TRBD1 or TRBD2 (5 bases each). Trimming took 4 bases from V and 3 from J, leaving 16 bases between them. This CDR3 has 16 residues. Germline V CDR1 and CDR2: MNHNS, SASEGT. In nucleotides, the CDR3 is TGTGCCAGCAGTGTGCCCCGGGGACCCTTCTACAATGAGCAGTTCTTC. Residues: CASSVPRGPFYNEQFF.

Worth noting for this clonotype: The junction and the germline gene differ at one end; a read error may be behind it. The chain combines TRBV10-3 with TRBJ1-2; D remains ambiguous. Germline V gives CDR1 ENHRY, CDR2 SYGVKD. The CDR3 covers 14 residues. CDR3 nucleotides: TGTGCCATCAGTGAGGAAGTCTTTAACTATGACTACACCTTC. Its translation: CAISEEVFNYDYTF.

This clonotype was detected ten times or more. The chain is built from TRBV27 and TRBJ2-7, with D uncertain. This CDR3 has 14 amino acids. The germline V gene encodes CDR1 MNHEY and CDR2 SMNVEV (reference sequence). Trimming took off 2 bases at V and 4 bases at J, with 12 bases between the two ends. The CDR3 DNA follows: TGTGCCAGCAGTTTAGATGGTTGGGGTTACGAGCAGTACTTC. Amino acid sequence: CASSLDGWGYEQYF.

The CDR3 sequence: CASSFSSGGFSYEQYF. CDR3 nucleotides: TGCGCCAGCAGCTTCTCTAGCGGGGGTTTCTCCTACGAGCAGTACTTC. The gene calls are TRBV5-1 and TRBJ2-7; 10 nucleotides agree with TRBD2. The CDR3 is made up of 16 amino acids. In germline, CDR1 is SGHRS, CDR2 YFSETQ. V dropped 2 bases and J dropped 0; count of bases not matched to a gene: 5.

The J gene is TRBJ2-7, the V gene TRBV20-1; TRBD2 matches 9 bases. CDR3 size: 14 residues. V dropped 3 bases and J dropped 2; count of bases not matched to a gene: 5. Germline V gene sequence: CDR1 DFQATT, CDR2 SNEGSKA (reference sequence). The chain's CDR3 is CSARIAGVPYEQYF. Written as DNA, the CDR3 is TGCAGTGCTAGGATAGCGGGGGTGCCCTACGAGCAGTACTTC.

This clonotype was found a few times. This chain connects TRBV24-1 to TRBJ2-1; D ambiguous. Germline CDR1 and CDR2: KGHDR and SFDVKD. This CDR3 has 12 amino acids. The germline V and J ends were trimmed by 9 bases and 8 bases, with 13 bases remaining between them. The CDR3 spells CATARLADEQFF. The CDR3 region has the DNA TGTGCCACCGCCCGCCTGGCGGATGAGCAGTTCTTC.

The chain uses TRBV5-1 and TRBJ2-7, with TRBD1 matching over 7 bases. Unmatched junction bases numbered 10, after V lost 4 bases and J lost 6 bases. The CDR3 contains 14 residues. In germline, CDR1 is SGHRS, CDR2 YFSETQ. The CDR3 reads CASSPRDSICEQYF. DNA of the CDR3: TGCGCCAGCAGCCCCCGGGACAGTATATGCGAGCAGTACTTC.

The genes are TRBV4-1 and TRBJ2-1; D call uncertain. Germline assignment: CDR1 MGHRA and CDR2 YSYEKL. The CDR3 runs 13 residues. The V end lost 1 base, the J end lost 9 bases, and 10 bases lay between the germline ends. The CDR3 DNA reads as TGCGCCAGCAGCCAAGTGTTGGGTCCTGAGCAGTTCTTC. Amino acids: CASSQVLGPEQFF.

This clonotype turned up a few times. The rearrangement links TRBV7-8 to TRBJ2-3; TRBD2 might be the D (6 bases). Trimming pared 6 bases from V and 0 bases from J, leaving 19 bases between. The CDR3 contains 17 residues. Germline V lookup: CDR1 SGHVS, CDR2 FQNEAQ. CDR3 amino acids: CASRSWGDFPSTDTQYF. The CDR3 region has the DNA TGTGCCAGCAGATCCTGGGGGGACTTCCCTAGCACAGATACGCAGTATTTT. Looking up the rest from reference TRBV7-8 and TRBJ2-3 gives the full variable domain: GAGVSQSPRYKVAKRGQDVALRCDPISGHVSLFWYQQALGQGPEFLTYFQNEAQLDKSGLPSDRFFAERPEGSVSTLKIQRTQQEDSAVYLCASRSWGDFPSTDTQYFGPGTRLTVL.

With respect to this clonotype: This may arise from a read error, as a much more abundant clone is one base away. Here the CDR3 reads CACSQVGLADYYEQYF. Here the CDR3 DNA reads TGCGCCTGCAGCCAAGTGGGACTAGCGGACTACTACGAGCAGTACTTC. The chain joins TRBV4-1 to TRBJ2-7; 11 bases line up with TRBD2. CDR3 length: 16 residues. CDR1 and CDR2 from the germline V gene are MGHRA and YSYEKL.

V and J are TRBV9 and TRBJ1-6, with D possibly TRBD1 on 6 matching bases. Germline CDR1 is SGDLS and CDR2 is YYNGEE. The V end was cut by 5 bases, the J end by 7 bases, with 16 bases between. CDR3 length equals 15 residues. CDR3 residues: CASRGGRAENSPLHF. In nucleotides, the CDR3 is TGTGCCAGCAGAGGGGGGCGAGCGGAGAATTCACCCCTCCACTTT.

This clonotype was seen a few times. The V call is TRBV3-1, the J call TRBJ2-1; maybe TRBD1 (6 bases). Trimming stripped 6 bases from V and 2 bases from J, with 20 bases between. In germline, CDR1 is LGHDT, CDR2 YNNKEL (reference sequence). This CDR3 comprises 17 residues. The CDR3 reads CASRPRGDIPTYNEQFF. The CDR3 coding sequence is TGTGCCAGCAGACCCAGAGGGGACATACCAACCTACAATGAGCAGTTCTTC.

This clonotype was seen a handful of times. The chain carries TRBV3-1 and TRBJ1-1; D not certain. CDR1 LGHDT and CDR2 YNNKEL come from the germline V gene (reference sequence). The CDR3 has 14 residues. V was trimmed by 1 base and J by 4 bases, leaving 10 bases between them. CDR3 protein: CASSQGGRGTEAFF. The CDR3 DNA reads as TGTGCCAGCAGCCAAGGAGGACGAGGCACTGAAGCTTTCTTT.

The gene calls are TRBV10-3 and TRBJ2-1; 8 nucleotides line up with TRBD1. The CDR3 consists of 19 residues. Germline CDR1 ENHRY, CDR2 SYGVKD. Losses at the gene ends were 2 bases for V and 2 bases for J; bases not matched to a gene: 14. CDR3 loop: CAISEGTGSGRGTYNEQFF. Written as DNA, the CDR3 is TGTGCCATCAGTGAGGGGACAGGTTCCGGCCGGGGGACCTACAATGAGCAGTTCTTC.

Regarding this clonotype: Its ends do not fully match the called genes, so a read error is possible. The chain links TRBV28 to TRBJ2-5; 8 bases align to TRBD2. The CDR3 runs 16 residues. In germline, CDR1 is MDHEN, CDR2 SYDVKM. CDR3 nucleotides: TGTGCCAGCAGTTTCATCGGCGGGGGGACCCAAGAGACCCGGTACTTC. Translated: CASSFIGGGTQETRYF.

This rearrangement joins TRBV3-1 to TRBJ2-1, with TRBD2 matching over 7 bases. J gave up 8 bases and V 3 bases, and 1 base lay outside the gene matches. CDR1 is LGHDT and CDR2 is YNNKEL in the germline V gene (reference sequence). The CDR3 length is 12 residues. This CDR3 reads CASSHGRHEQFF. The CDR3, as DNA: TGTGCCAGCAGCCACGGGAGGCATGAGCAGTTCTTC.